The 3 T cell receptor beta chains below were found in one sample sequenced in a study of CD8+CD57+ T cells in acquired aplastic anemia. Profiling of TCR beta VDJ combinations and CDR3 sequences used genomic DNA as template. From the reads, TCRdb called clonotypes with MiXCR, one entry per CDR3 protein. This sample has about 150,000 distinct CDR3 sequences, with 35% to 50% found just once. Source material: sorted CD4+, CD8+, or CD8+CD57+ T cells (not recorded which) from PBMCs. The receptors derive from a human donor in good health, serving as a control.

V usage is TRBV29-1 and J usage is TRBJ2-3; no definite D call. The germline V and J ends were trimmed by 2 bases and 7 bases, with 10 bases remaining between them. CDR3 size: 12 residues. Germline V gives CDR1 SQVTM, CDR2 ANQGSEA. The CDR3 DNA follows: TGCAGCGTTGAATCGGTGATAAATACGCAGTATTTT. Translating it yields CSVESVINTQYF.

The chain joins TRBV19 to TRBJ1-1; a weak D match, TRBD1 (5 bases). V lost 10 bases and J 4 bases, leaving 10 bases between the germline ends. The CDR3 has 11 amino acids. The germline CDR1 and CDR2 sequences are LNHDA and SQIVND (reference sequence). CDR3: CAIPRGTEAFF. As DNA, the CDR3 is TGTGCCATCCCAAGGGGCACTGAAGCTTTCTTT.

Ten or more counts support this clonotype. CDR3 nucleotides: TGTGCCAGTACCCGACTAGCGGGAGGGTCAGATACGCAGTATTTT. This sequence encodes CASTRLAGGSDTQYF. The chain has TRBV19 and TRBJ2-3; 14 positions agree with TRBD2. The V gene end was trimmed by 7 bases and the J gene end by 4 bases; junction bases not matched to a gene: 4. Germline V gives CDR1 LNHDA, CDR2 SQIVND (reference sequence). The CDR3 covers 15 residues.